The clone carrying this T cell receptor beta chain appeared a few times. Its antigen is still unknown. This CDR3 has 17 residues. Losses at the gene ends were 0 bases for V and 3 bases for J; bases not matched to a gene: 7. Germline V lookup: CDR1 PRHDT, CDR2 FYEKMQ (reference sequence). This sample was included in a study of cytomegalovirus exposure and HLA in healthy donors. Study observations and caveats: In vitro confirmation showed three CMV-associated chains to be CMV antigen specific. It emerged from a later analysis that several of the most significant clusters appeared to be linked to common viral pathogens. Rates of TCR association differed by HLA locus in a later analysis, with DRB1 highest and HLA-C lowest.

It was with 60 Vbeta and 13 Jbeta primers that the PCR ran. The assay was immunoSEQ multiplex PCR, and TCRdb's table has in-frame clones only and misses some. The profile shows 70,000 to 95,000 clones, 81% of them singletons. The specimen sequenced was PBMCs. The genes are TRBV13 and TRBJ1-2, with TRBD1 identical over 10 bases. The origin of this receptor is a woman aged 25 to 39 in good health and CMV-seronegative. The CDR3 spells CASSLGPGQGSDYGYTF. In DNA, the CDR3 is TGTGCCAGCAGCTTAGGACCGGGACAGGGGAGTGACTATGGCTACACCTTC.